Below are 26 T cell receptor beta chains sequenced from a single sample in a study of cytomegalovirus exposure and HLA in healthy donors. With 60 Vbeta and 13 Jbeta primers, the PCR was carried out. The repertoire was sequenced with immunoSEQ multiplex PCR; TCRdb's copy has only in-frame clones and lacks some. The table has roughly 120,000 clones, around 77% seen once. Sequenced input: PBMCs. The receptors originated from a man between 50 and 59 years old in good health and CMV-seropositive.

In nucleotides, the CDR3 is TGTGCCAGCAGTGAGGAAGGGAGTCCCTACAATGAGCAGTTCTTC. Translating gives CASSEEGSPYNEQFF. The chain combines TRBV2 with TRBJ2-1; tentatively, D is TRBD2 (5 bases). V shed 3 bases and J shed 2 bases, with 11 bases lying between them. Germline assignment: CDR1 SNHLY and CDR2 FYNNEI. This CDR3 has 15 amino acids.

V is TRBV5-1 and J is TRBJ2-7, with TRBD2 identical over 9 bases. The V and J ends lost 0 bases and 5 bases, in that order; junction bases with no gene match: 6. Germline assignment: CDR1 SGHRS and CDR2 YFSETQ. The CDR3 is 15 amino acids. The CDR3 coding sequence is TGCGCCAGCAGCTTGGAGGCTAGCGGGAACCACGAGCAGTACTTC. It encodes CASSLEASGNHEQYF.

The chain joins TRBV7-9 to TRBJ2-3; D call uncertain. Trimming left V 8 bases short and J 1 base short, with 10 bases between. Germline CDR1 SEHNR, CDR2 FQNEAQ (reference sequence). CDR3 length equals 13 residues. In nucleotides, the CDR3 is TGTGCCAGCGAGGCGGCGGGCACAGATACGCAGTATTTT. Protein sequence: CASEAAGTDTQYF.

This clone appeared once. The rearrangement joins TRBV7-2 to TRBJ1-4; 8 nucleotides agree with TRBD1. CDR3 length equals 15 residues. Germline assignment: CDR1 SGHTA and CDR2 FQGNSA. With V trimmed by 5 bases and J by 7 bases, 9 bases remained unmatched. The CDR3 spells CASSVPTGVREKLFF. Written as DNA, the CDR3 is TGTGCCAGCAGCGTTCCGACAGGGGTCCGTGAAAAACTGTTTTTT.

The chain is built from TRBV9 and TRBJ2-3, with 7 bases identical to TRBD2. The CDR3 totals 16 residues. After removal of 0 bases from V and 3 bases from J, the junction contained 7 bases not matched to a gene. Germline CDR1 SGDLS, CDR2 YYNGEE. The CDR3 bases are TGTGCCAGCAGCGTAGTGGGAACTAGCGTAACAGATACGCAGTATTTT. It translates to CASSVVGTSVTDTQYF.

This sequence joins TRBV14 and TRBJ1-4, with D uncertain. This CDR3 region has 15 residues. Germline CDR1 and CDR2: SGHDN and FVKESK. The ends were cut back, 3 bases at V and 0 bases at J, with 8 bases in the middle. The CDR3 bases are TGTGCCAGCAGCCAGCAGGATCCAACTAATGAAAAACTGTTTTTT. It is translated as CASSQQDPTNEKLFF. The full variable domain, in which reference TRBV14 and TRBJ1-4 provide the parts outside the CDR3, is EAGVTQFPSHSVIEKGQTVTLRCDPISGHDNLYWYRRVMGKEIKFLLHFVKESKQDESGMPNNRFLAERTGGTYSTLKVQPAELEDSGVYFCASSQQDPTNEKLFFGSGTQLSVL.

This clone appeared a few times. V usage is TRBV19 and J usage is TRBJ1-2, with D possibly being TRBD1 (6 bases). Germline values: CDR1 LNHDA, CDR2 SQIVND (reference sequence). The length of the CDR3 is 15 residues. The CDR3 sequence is CALRAGQSILDGYTF. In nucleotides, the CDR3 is TGTGCACTAAGGGCCGGACAGTCGATTTTGGATGGCTACACCTTC.

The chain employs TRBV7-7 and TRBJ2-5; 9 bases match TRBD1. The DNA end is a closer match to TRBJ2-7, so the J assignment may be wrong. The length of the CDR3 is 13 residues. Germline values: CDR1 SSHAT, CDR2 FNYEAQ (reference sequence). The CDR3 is CASSTGQGNEQYF. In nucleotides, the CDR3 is TGTGCCAGCAGCACCGGACAGGGGAACGAGCAGTACTTC.

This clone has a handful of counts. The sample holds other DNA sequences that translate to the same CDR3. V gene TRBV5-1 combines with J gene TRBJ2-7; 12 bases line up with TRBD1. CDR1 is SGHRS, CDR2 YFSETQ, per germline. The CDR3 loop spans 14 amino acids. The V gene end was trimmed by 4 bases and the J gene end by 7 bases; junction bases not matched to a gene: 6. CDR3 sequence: CASSVGTGGGEQYF. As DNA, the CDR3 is TGCGCCAGCAGCGTCGGGACAGGGGGCGGTGAGCAGTACTTC.

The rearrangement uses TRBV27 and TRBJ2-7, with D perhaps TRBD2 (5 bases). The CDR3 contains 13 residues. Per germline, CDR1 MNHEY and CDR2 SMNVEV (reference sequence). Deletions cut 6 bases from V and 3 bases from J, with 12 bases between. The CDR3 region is CASSPLGLYEQYF. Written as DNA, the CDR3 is TGTGCCAGCAGCCCCTTAGGACTCTACGAGCAGTACTTC.

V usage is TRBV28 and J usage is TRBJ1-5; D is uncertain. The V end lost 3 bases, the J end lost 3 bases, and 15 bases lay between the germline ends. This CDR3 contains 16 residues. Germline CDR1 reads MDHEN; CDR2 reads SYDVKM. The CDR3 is CASSFTSEGYNQPQHF. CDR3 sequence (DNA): TGTGCCAGCAGTTTCACCTCGGAGGGATACAATCAGCCCCAGCATTTT.

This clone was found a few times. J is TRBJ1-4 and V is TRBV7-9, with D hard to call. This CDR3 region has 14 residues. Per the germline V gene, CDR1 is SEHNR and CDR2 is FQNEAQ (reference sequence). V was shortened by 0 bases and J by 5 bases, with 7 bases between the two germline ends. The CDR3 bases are TGTGCCAGCAGCTTAGCGTCCTTCAATGAAAAACTGTTTTTT. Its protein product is CASSLASFNEKLFF.

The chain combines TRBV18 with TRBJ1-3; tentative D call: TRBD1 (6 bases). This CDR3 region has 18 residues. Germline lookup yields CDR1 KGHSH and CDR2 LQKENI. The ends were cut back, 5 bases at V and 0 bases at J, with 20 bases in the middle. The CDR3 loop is CASSSTWRTDSSGNTIYF. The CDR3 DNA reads TGTGCCAGCTCATCGACTTGGAGGACAGACTCCTCTGGAAACACCATATATTTT.

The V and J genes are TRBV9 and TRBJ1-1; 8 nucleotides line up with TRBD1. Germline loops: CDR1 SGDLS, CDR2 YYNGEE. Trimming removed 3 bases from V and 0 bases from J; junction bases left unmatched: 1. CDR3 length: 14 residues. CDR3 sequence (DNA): TGTGCCAGCAGCGCAGGGGGCATGAACACTGAAGCTTTCTTT. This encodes CASSAGGMNTEAFF.

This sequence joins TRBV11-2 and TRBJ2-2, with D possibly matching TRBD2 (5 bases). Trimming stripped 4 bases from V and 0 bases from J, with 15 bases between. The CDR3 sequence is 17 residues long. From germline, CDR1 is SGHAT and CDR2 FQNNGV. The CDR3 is CASSSKPRDTNTGELFF. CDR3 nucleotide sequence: TGTGCCAGCAGCTCGAAACCCCGGGATACGAACACCGGGGAGCTGTTTTTT.

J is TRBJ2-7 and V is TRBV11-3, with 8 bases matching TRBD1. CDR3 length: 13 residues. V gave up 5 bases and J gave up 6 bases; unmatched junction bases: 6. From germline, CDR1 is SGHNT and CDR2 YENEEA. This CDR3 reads CASSRTGNSEQYF. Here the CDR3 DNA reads TGTGCCAGCAGCCGGACAGGGAATTCCGAGCAGTACTTC.

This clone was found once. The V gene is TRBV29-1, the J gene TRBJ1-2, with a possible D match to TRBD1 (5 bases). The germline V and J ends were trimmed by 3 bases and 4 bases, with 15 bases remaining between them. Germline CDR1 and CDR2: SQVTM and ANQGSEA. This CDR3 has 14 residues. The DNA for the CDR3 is TGCAGCGTTGAGGGGCAAACCTCGGGCTATGGCTACACCTTC. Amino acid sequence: CSVEGQTSGYGYTF.

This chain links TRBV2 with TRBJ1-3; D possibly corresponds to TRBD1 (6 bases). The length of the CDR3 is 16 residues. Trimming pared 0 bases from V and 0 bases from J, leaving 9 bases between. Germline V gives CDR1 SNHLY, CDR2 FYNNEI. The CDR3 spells CASSEAGRGSGNTIYF. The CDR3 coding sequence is TGTGCCAGCAGTGAAGCTGGCAGGGGCTCTGGAAACACCATATATTTT.

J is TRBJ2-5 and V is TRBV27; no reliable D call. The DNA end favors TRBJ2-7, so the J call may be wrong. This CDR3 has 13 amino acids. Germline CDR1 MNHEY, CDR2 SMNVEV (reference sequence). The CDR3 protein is CASSWVGGYEQYF. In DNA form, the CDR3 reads TGTGCCAGTTCTTGGGTCGGCGGCTACGAGCAGTACTTC.

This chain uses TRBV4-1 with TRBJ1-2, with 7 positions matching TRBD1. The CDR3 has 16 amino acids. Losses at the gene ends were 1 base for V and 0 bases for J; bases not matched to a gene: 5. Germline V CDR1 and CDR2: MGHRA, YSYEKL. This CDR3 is CASSQAGGTANYGYTF. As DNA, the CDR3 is TGCGCCAGCAGCCAAGCAGGGGGGACAGCTAACTATGGCTACACCTTC.

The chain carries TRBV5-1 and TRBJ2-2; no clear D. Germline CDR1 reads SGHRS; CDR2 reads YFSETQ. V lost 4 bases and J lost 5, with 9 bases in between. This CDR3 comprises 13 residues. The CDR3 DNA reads TGCGCCAGCAGCCCCCATGAGACCGGGGAGCTGTTTTTT. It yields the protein CASSPHETGELFF.

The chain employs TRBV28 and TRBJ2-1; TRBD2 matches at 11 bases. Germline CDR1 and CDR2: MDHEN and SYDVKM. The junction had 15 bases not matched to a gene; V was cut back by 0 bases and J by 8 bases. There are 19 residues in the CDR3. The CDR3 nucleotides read TGTGCCAGCAGTTTATGGGCCGGGGAACTAGCGGGAGTTTTGGATGAGCAGTTCTTC. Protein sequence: CASSLWAGELAGVLDEQFF.

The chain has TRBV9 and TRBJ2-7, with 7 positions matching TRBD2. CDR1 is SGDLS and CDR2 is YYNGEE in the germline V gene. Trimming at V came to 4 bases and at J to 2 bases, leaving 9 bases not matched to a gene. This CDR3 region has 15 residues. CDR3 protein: CASSPWGGPTYEQYF. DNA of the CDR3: TGTGCCAGCAGCCCATGGGGGGGACCAACCTACGAGCAGTACTTC.

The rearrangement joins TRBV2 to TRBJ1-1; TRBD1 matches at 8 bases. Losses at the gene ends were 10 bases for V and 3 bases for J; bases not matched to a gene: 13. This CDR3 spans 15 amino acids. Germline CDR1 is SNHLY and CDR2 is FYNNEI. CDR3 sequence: CATIPINRGDTEAFF. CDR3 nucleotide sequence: TGTGCCACCATACCCATCAACAGGGGGGACACTGAAGCTTTCTTT.

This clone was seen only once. CDR3 amino acids: CASSYARGTEAFF. The CDR3 DNA is TGTGCCAGCAGTTACGCCCGGGGCACTGAAGCTTTCTTT. The chain has TRBV27 and TRBJ1-1; D call uncertain. The CDR3 contains 13 residues. Between the trimmed V and J ends, which lost 4 bases and 4 bases, there was a span of 10 bases. The germline gives CDR1 MNHEY, CDR2 SMNVEV (reference sequence).

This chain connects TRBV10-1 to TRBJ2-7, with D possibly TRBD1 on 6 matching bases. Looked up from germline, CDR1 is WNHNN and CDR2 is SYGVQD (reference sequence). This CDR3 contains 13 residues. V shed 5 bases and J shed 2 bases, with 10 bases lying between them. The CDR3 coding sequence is TGCGCCAGCAGTCCGACAGGAACCTACGAGCAGTACTTC. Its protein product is CASSPTGTYEQYF.